This TCR beta chain was found in a study of shared clonotypes between healthy human individuals. On the study more broadly: There were three CD4 naive, three CD4 memory, two CD8 naive and one CD8 memory plates per donor.

Terminally differentiated effector memory CD45RA+ cells were excluded by CCR7 positive selection of CD45RO-negative cells. This CDR3 has 15 amino acids. Trimming at V came to 6 bases and at J to 3 bases, leaving 11 bases not matched to a gene. Per the germline V gene, CDR1 is KGHSH and CDR2 is LQKENI. In regard to this clone: Its specificity is unknown.

Findings of the study overall: Sharing of clonotypes among donors was expected to vary with sequencing depth. Shared clonotypes: about 4.6% naive CD4, around 3.4% naive CD8, less than 2.5% memory CD4, roughly 0.4% memory CD8.

For each subset, genomic DNA was distributed in equal portions over several immunoSEQ plates. Using immunoSEQ multiplex PCR, the repertoire was profiled, and TCRdb retains in-frame clones only, with some absent. The sample has some 800,000 clones; 90% to 95% are singletons. This chain links TRBV18 with TRBJ2-7; TRBD2 aligns across 7 bases. Source material: naive CD8+ T cells sorted from blood. The receptor comes from a man aged 25 to 40 in good health. CDR3 DNA sequence: TGTGCCAGCTCCCCTCTTGGCGGGAGAAGCTACGAGCAGTACTTC. This encodes CASSPLGGRSYEQYF.